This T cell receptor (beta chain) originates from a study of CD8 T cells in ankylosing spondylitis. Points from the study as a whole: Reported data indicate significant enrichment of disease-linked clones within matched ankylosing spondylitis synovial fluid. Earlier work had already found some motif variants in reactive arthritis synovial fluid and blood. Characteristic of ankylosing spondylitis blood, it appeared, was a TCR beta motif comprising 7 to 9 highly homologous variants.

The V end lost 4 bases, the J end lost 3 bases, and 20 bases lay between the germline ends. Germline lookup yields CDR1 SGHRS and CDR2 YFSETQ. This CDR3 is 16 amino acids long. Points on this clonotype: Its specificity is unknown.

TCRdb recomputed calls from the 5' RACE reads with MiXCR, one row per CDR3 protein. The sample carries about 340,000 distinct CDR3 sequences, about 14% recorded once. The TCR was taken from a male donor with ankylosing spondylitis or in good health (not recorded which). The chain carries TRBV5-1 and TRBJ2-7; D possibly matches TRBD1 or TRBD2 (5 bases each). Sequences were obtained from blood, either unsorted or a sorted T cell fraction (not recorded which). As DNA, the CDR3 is TGCGCCAGCAGCCCGGGGTGGAGCTCAGGGAGCTACGAGCAGTACTTC. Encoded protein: CASSPGWSSGSYEQYF.